This section outlines one T cell receptor (beta chain) sequence together with its context. Axillary draining lymph nodes of breast cancer patients supplied the node samples. TCRdb reanalysed the multiplex PCR reads using MiXCR and keeps one entry per CDR3 protein. Seen here are roughly 100,000 distinct CDR3 sequences, under 40% observed once, and the top ten hold around 6%. The sample originates from a study of breast tumors, draining lymph nodes, adjacent tissues. Per germline, CDR1 DFQATT and CDR2 SNEGSKA (reference sequence). CDR3 length: 16 amino acids. V was shortened by 0 bases and J by 5 bases, with 20 bases between the two germline ends.

The chain joins TRBV20-1 to TRBJ2-7, with no clear D. Input material: axillary lymph node tissue. The receptor's source is a female donor with breast cancer. Some clones in this sample may be carry-over from other donors' samples. CDR3 DNA: TGCAGTGCTAGAGATCAGACCCCCAGAGCGAAAAACGAGCAGTACTTC. Its protein product is CSARDQTPRAKNEQYF.